The rows below give T cell receptor beta chains drawn from one sample of a study of vaccination and CD4 T cells after COVID-19. These receptors have no known antigen. TCRdb re-analysed the PCR reads in MiXCR, keeping a single row per CDR3 protein. The data contain about 14,000 distinct CDR3 sequences, 40% to 60% of them singletons. The starting material was CD4+ T cells from blood, cultured in vitro, obtained before SARS-CoV-2 vaccination. Receptors were obtained from a human donor who had recovered from COVID-19. Each CDR3 is given with its conserved first and last residue. A D gene is named only where the DNA matches it firmly. Clone size appears in some rows only: once, few, many, or a class for an expanded clone.

v_call,j_call,cdr3_length,d_call,clone_size,cdr3_aa,cdr3_nt
TRBV7-2,TRBJ1-3,14,.,few,CASSLVSGINTIYF,TGTGCCAGCAGCTTAGTATCGGGAATAAACACCATATATTTT
TRBV7-2,TRBJ1-5,15,.,medium-sized,CASSLGKGGNQPQHF,TGTGCCAGCAGCTTAGGAAAGGGAGGCAATCAGCCCCAGCATTTT
TRBV6-2/TRBV6-3,TRBJ1-1,14,TRBD1,once,CASSYGDSGTEAFF,TGTGCCAGCAGTTACGGGGACAGTGGCACTGAAGCTTTCTTT
TRBV25-1,TRBJ1-1,12,TRBD1,once,CASSYGQGTAFF,TGTGCCAGCAGTTACGGACAGGGTACGGCTTTCTTT
TRBV11-3,TRBJ1-2,12,.,few,CASSLRERGYTF,TGTGCCAGCAGCTTACGTGAGAGAGGCTACACCTTC
TRBV20-1,TRBJ2-3,13,.,few,CSAMGSEADTQYF,TGCAGTGCTATGGGATCCGAGGCAGATACGCAGTATTTT
TRBV19,TRBJ2-2,12,.,.,CASSRTGGELFF,TGTGCCAGTAGTCGGACTGGCGGGGAGCTGTTTTTT
TRBV6-1,TRBJ1-2,13,TRBD1,few,CASSRGGDYGYTF,TGTGCCAGCAGTCGAGGGGGCGACTATGGCTACACCTTC
TRBV27,TRBJ1-1,17,TRBD1,few,CASRPTGTGGGNTEAFF,TGTGCCAGCAGACCTACGGGGACAGGGGGGGGGAACACTGAAGCTTTCTTT
TRBV7-2,TRBJ1-5,16,TRBD1,.,CASSLYQGGTNQPQHF,TGTGCCAGCAGCTTATATCAGGGGGGAACAAATCAGCCCCAGCATTTT
TRBV20-1,TRBJ2-7,15,TRBD2,.,CSAATTSGRASEQYF,TGCAGTGCTGCAACGACTAGCGGGAGGGCCTCCGAGCAGTACTTC
TRBV20-1,TRBJ2-3,14,.,few,CSASIRWSTDTQYF,TGCAGTGCTAGTATTCGTTGGAGCACAGATACGCAGTATTTT
TRBV27,TRBJ2-2,13,.,.,CATSAGNGRELFF,TGTGCCACTTCGGCCGGGAATGGGAGGGAGCTGTTTTTT
TRBV6-2/TRBV6-3,TRBJ2-7,13,TRBD1,.,CASRGQGKGEQYF,TGTGCCAGCAGGGGACAGGGAAAAGGCGAGCAGTACTTC
TRBV7-8,TRBJ2-6,21,TRBD1,.,CASSLRSATGTGHSGANVLTF,TGTGCCAGCAGCCTCAGGTCGGCAACCGGGACAGGCCACTCTGGGGCCAACGTCCTGACTTTC
TRBV6-2/TRBV6-3,TRBJ2-7,15,.,.,CASTSSGGNSYEQYF,TGTGCCAGCACCTCATCTGGGGGGAACTCCTACGAGCAGTACTTC
TRBV6-2/TRBV6-3,TRBJ2-7,15,TRBD2,.,CASKFSGRVSHEQYF,TGTGCCAGCAAATTTAGCGGGAGAGTGTCCCACGAGCAGTACTTC
TRBV7-8,TRBJ1-4,16,TRBD1,.,CASSLSGGDSYEKLFF,TGTGCCAGCAGCCTAAGTGGTGGGGACAGTTATGAAAAACTGTTTTTT
TRBV6-2/TRBV6-3,TRBJ2-1,15,TRBD2,.,CASSYVTSGISEQFF,TGTGCCAGCAGTTACGTGACTAGCGGGATTAGTGAGCAGTTCTTC
TRBV6-2/TRBV6-3,TRBJ1-5,17,.,medium-sized,CASSRDTRVMGNQPQHF,TGTGCCAGCAGTCGGGACACACGAGTTATGGGCAATCAGCCCCAGCATTTT
TRBV29-1,TRBJ1-1,12,.,.,CSVARWGTEAFF,TGCAGCGTCGCTCGGTGGGGGACTGAAGCTTTCTTT
TRBV20-1,TRBJ1-5,17,.,few,CSASFFTGSYSNQPQHF,TGCAGTGCTAGTTTCTTCACAGGAAGCTATAGCAATCAGCCCCAGCATTTT
TRBV12-3/TRBV12-4,TRBJ1-5,16,TRBD1,few,CASSLLALTGGQPQHF,TGTGCCAGCAGTCTCCTGGCGCTAACAGGGGGTCAGCCCCAGCATTTT
TRBV10-1,TRBJ2-5,14,.,few,CASSDKAKKETQYF,TGCGCCAGCAGTGATAAGGCAAAGAAAGAGACCCAGTACTTC
TRBV6-5,TRBJ1-2,15,.,few,CASSYSTTSDYGYTF,TGTGCCAGCAGTTACTCGACTACGTCCGACTATGGCTACACCTTC
TRBV19,TRBJ2-6,19,.,.,CASRYSRDGWTSGANVLTF,TGTGCCAGTAGATACAGTCGCGACGGTTGGACCTCTGGGGCCAACGTCCTGACTTTC
TRBV7-2,TRBJ2-3,16,TRBD2,few,CASSPERGGSTDTQYF,TGTGCCAGCAGCCCCGAGCGGGGGGGGAGCACAGATACGCAGTATTTT
TRBV27,TRBJ2-7,12,.,few,CASSLRQGEQYF,TGTGCCAGCAGTTTACGGCAGGGCGAGCAGTACTTC
TRBV6-1,TRBJ2-5,11,.,.,CASSEPETQYF,TGTGCCAGCAGTGAACCAGAGACCCAGTACTTC
TRBV27,TRBJ1-1,13,.,few,CASSSNPDTEAFF,TGTGCCAGCAGTTCCAATCCGGACACTGAAGCTTTCTTT
TRBV15,TRBJ1-3,13,.,few,CATSSLLGNTIYF,TGTGCCACCAGCAGCCTGCTGGGGAACACCATATATTTT